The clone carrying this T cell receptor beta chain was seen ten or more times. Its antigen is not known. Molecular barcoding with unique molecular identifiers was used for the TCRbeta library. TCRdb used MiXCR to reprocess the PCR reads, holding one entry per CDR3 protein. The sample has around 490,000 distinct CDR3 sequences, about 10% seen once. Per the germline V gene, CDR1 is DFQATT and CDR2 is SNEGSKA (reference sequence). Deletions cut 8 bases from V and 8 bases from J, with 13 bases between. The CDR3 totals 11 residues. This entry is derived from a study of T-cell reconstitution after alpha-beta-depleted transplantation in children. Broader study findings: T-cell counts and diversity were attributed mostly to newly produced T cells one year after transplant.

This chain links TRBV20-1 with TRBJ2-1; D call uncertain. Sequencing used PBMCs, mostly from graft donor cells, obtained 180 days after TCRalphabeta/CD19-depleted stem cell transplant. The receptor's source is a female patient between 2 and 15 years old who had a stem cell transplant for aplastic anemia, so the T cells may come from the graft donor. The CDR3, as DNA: TGCAGTTCTCCTGGGTGGCATGAGCAGTTCTTC. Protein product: CSSPGWHEQFF.